This TCR beta chain was sequenced in a study of radiation and T cells in renal cell carcinoma. Repertoires were generated with immunoSEQ multiplex PCR, while TCRdb's copy carries only in-frame clones and drops some. The repertoire holds some 130,000 clones, more than 80% seen once, with 1.9% in the top ten. The CDR3 sequence is 14 residues long. The germline gives CDR1 KGHSH, CDR2 LQKENI. V lost 6 bases, J lost 8 bases, and 19 bases lay in between. Time point specified: blood 2 weeks post-SBRT. Specified treatment: 15 Gy SBRT to primary tumor, nephrectomy 4 weeks later. Radiation-treated patients gave blood at baseline, week 2 and week 4. Clear cell pathology was present in this patient's renal cell carcinoma.

The chain is built from TRBV18 and TRBJ1-2; the D is unclear. The specimen comprised blood, sampled from a patient whose treatment included radiotherapy and nephrectomy. The sequence was obtained from a woman aged 60-75 years with renal cell carcinoma. This CDR3 reads CASSYSGRTWGYTF. The CDR3 region has the DNA TGTGCCAGCTCCTATTCAGGCAGGACGTGGGGCTACACCTTC. Filled out from reference TRBV18 and TRBJ1-2, the complete variable domain reads NAGVMQNPRHLVRRRGQEARLRCSPMKGHSHVYWYRQLPEEGLKFMVYLQKENIIDESGMPKERFSAEFPKEGPSILRIQQVVRGDSAAYFCASSYSGRTWGYTFGSGTRLTVV.